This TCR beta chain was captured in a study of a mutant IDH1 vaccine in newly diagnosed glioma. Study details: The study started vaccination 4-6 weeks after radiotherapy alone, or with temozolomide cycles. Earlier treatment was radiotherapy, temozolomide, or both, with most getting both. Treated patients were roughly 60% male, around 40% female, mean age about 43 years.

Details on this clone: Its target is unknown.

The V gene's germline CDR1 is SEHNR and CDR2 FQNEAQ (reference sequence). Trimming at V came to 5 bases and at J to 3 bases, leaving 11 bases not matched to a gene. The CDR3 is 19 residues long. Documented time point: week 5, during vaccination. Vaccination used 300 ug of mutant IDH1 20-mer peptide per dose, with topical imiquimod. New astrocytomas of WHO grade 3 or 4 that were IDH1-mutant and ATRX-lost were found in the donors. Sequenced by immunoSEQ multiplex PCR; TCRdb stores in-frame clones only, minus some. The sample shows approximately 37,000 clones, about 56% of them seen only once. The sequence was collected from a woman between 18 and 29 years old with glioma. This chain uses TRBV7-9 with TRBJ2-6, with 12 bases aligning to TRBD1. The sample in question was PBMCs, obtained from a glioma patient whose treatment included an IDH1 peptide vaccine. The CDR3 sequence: CASSPTPGTGGSGANVLTF. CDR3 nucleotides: TGTGCCAGCAGCCCAACACCCGGGACAGGGGGCAGTGGGGCCAACGTCCTGACTTTC.